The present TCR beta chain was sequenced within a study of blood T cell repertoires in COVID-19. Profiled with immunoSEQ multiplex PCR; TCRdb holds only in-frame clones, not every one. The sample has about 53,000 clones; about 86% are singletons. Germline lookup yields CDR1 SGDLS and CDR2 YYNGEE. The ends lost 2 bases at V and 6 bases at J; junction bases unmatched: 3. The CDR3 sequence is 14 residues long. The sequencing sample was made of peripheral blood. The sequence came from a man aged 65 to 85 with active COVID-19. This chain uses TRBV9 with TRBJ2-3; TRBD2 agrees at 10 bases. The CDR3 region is CASSVSGGSDTQYF. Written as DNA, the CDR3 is TGTGCCAGCAGCGTTAGCGGGGGGTCGGATACGCAGTATTTT.